This T cell receptor beta chain was documented in a study of blood T cell repertoires in COVID-19. Clinical history reported by participants formed the basis on which cohorts were assigned. In the original workflow: Cell counts per sample came from amplifying reference gene primers. Clones were read by immunoSEQ multiplex PCR, and TCRdb kept only the in-frame ones, dropping some. That table is the source of V, J and clone size, and D and trimming were worked out from the DNA. The sample shows under 300,000 clones, more than 65% of them seen only once. Germline V lookup: CDR1 SGHNT, CDR2 YYREEE (reference sequence). The CDR3 sequence is 15 residues long. Trimming removed 2 bases from V and 4 bases from J; junction bases left unmatched: 8.

The rearrangement links TRBV5-4 to TRBJ1-2; 7 bases align to TRBD1. Sequences were obtained from PBMCs or T cells enriched from blood (not recorded which). The TCR sequence derives from a man aged 50-59 years who had recovered from COVID-19. The CDR3 DNA sequence: TGTGCCAGCAGCTTACAACAGGGGTATGGCTATGGCTACACCTTC. Encoded protein: CASSLQQGYGYGYTF.